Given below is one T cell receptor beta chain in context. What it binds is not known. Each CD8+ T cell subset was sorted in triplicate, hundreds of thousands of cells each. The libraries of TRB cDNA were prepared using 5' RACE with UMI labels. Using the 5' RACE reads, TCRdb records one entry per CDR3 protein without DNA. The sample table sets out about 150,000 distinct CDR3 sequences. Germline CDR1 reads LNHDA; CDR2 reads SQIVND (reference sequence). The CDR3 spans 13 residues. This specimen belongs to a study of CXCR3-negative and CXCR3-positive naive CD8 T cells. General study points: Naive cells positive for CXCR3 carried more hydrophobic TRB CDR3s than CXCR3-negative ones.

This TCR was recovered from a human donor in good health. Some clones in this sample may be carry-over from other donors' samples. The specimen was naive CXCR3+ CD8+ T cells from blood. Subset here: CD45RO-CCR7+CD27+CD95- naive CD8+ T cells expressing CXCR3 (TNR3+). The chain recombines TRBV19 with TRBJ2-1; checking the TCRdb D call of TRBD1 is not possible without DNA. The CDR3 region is CASSTGTVNEQFF. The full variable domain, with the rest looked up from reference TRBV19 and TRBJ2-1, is DGGITQSPKYLFRKEGQNVTLSCEQNLNHDAMYWYRQDPGQGLRLIYYSQIVNDFQKGDIAEGYSVSREKKESFPLTVTSAQKNPTAFYLCASSTGTVNEQFFGPGTRLTVL.